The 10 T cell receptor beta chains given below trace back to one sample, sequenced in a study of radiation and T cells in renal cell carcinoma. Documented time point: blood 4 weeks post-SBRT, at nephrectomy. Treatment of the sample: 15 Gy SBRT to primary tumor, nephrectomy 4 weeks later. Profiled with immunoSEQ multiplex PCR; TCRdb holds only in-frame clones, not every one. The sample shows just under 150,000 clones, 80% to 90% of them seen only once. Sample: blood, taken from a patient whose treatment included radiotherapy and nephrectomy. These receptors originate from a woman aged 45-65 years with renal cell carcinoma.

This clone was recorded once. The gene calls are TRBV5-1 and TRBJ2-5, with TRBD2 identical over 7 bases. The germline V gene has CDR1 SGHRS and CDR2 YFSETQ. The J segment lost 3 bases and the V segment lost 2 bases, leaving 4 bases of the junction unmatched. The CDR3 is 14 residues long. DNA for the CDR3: TGCGCCAGCAGCTTCGGGACTAACAAAGAGACCCAGTACTTC. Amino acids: CASSFGTNKETQYF.

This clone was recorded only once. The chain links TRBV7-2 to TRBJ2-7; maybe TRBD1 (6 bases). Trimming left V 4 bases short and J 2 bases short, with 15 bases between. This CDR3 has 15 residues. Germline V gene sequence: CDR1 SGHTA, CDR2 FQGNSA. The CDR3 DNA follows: TGTGCCAGCAGCTCGCCAGGGGTTGGGACCTACGAGCAGTACTTC. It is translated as CASSSPGVGTYEQYF.

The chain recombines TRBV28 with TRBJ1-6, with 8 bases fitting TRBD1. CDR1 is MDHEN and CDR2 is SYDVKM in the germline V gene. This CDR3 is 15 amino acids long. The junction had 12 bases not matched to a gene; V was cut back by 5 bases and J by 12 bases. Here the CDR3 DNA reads TGTGCCAGCAGTCCCCCCAAGACAGGGGTATTACCCCTCCACTTT. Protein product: CASSPPKTGVLPLHF.

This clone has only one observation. This CDR3 reads CASSQNGQGFEKLFF. The DNA for the CDR3 is TGCGCCAGCAGCCAGAACGGACAGGGGTTTGAAAAACTGTTTTTT. The gene calls are TRBV4-3 and TRBJ1-4; the match to TRBD1 covers 9 bases. Unmatched junction bases numbered 6, after V lost 3 bases and J lost 7 bases. Germline CDR1 LGHNA, CDR2 YSLEER. The CDR3 length is 15 residues.

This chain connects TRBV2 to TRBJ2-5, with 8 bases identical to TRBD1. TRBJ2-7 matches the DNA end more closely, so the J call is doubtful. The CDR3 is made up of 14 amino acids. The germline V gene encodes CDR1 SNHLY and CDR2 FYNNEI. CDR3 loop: CAVEVQGAGYEQYF. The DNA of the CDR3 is TGTGCCGTCGAGGTCCAGGGGGCAGGGTACGAGCAGTACTTC.

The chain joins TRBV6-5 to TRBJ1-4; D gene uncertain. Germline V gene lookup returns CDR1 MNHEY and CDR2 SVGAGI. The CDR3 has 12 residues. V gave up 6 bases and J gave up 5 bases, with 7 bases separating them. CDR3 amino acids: CASSLLNEKLFF. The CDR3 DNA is TGTGCCAGCAGCCTACTAAATGAAAAACTGTTTTTT.

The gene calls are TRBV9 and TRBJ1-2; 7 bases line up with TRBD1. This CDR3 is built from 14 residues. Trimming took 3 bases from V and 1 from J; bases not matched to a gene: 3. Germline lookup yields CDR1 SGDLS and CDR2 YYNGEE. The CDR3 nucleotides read TGTGCCAGCAGCGCCCGGGACAGTAACTATGGCTACACCTTC. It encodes CASSARDSNYGYTF.

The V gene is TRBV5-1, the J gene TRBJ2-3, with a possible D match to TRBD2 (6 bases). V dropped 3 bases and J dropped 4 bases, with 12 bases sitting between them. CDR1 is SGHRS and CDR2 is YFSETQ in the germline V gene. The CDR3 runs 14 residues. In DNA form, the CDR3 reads TGCGCCAGCAGCTCCTTAGCGGACCCAGATACGCAGTATTTT. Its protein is CASSSLADPDTQYF. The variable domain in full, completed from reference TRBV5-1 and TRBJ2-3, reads KAGVTQTPRYLIKTRGQQVTLSCSPISGHRSVSWYQQTPGQGLQFLFEYFSETQRNKGNFPGRFSGRQFSNSRSEMNVSTLELGDSALYLCASSSLADPDTQYFGPGTRLTVL.

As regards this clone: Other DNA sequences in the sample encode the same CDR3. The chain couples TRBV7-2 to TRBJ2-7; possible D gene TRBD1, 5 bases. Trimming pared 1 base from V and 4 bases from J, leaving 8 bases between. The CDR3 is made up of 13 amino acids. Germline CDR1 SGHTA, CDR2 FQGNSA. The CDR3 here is CASSLETDYEQYF. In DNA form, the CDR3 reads TGTGCCAGCAGCTTAGAGACAGATTACGAGCAGTACTTC.

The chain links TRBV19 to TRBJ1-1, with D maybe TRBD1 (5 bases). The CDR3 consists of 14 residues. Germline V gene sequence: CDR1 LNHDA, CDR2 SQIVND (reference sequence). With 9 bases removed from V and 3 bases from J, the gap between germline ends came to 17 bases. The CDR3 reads CASRRGEVDTEAFF. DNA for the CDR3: TGTGCCAGCCGAAGAGGGGAAGTAGACACTGAAGCTTTCTTT.